This T cell receptor (beta chain) appears in the sequencing data of a study of T cells in Graves' hyperthyroidism and ophthalmopathy. Study results and caveats: In the blood, most expanded thyroid clonotypes above 0.001 appeared as well. A 13 V-J model separated ophthalmopathy from stable hyperthyroidism.

V was clipped by 6 bases and J by 7 bases; unmatched bases: 4. The CDR3 runs to 14 residues. Germline CDR1 MDHEN, CDR2 SYDVKM. A note on this clonotype: The antigen is not known.

Initially, at the first diagnosis of hyperthyroidism and before any ophthalmopathy symptoms, blood was sampled. Researchers took RNA transcripts and amplified the TCR beta CDR3 regions from them. During a first-round RT-PCR of the TCR CDR3, the HTBI primer set was used. Each CDR3 protein is one row after TCRdb ran MiXCR on the multiplex PCR reads. The data contain roughly 160,000 distinct CDR3 sequences, about a tenth of them singletons. The sample consisted of blood. V gene TRBV28 combines with J gene TRBJ1-6; 9 positions agree with TRBD1. The source of this sequence is a woman under 30 with Graves' hyperthyroidism that later progressed to Graves' ophthalmopathy. CDR3 protein: CASRGQGGNSPLHF. CDR3 DNA sequence: TGTGCCAGCAGGGGACAGGGAGGGAATTCACCCCTCCACTTT.